This section outlines one TCR beta chain sequence together with its context. This sample was included in a study of control samples from healthy donors and cancer patients. This table comes from immunoSEQ multiplex PCR, and its TCRdb copy is limited to in-frame clones, with some not included. The data hold some 130,000 clones, with roughly 90% observed a single time. The receptor's source is a young man in good health. Material: blood.

For the CDR3, the DNA is TGCGCCAGCAGCCCGAAGTCGGACCGTTCCTACGAGCAGTACTTC. This encodes CASSPKSDRSYEQYF. The chain combines TRBV5-1 with TRBJ2-7; D remains unclear. CDR3 length: 15 amino acids. V was trimmed by 4 bases and J by 1 base, leaving 15 bases between them. Germline V gene sequence: CDR1 SGHRS, CDR2 YFSETQ.